These 24 T cell receptor beta chains originate from one sample sequenced in a study of T cell responses to AZD1222 COVID-19 vaccine. Sequenced by immunoSEQ multiplex PCR; TCRdb stores in-frame clones only, minus some. This sample carries approximately 130,000 clones, around 85% of them seen once, and the ten largest clones take approximately 8%. Material: peripheral blood, obtained 28 days after the second dose of the MenACWY control vaccine. Every receptor here comes from an adult who received the MenACWY meningococcal vaccine as a control.

The genes are TRBV10-3 and TRBJ2-2; a possible D gene is TRBD1 (6 bases). Germline CDR1 is ENHRY and CDR2 is SYGVKD. This CDR3 region has 13 residues. V was clipped by 10 bases and J by 4 bases, with 13 bases between them. CDR3 nucleotide sequence: TGTGCCACCCTGGGACATAGCACCGGGGAGCTGTTTTTT. This translates into CATLGHSTGELFF.

The rearrangement joins TRBV5-8 to TRBJ2-7; D possibly uses TRBD1 or TRBD2 (5 bases each). Trimming left V 1 base short and J 2 bases short, with 16 bases between. This CDR3 is built from 16 residues. Germline V lookup: CDR1 SGHTS, CDR2 YDEGEE. The CDR3 DNA is TGTGCCAGCAGCTTGAGGGGTGGTCGGGGCACCTACGAGCAGTACGTC. It is translated as CASSLRGGRGTYEQYV.

J is TRBJ1-2 and V is TRBV19, with D possibly matching TRBD1 (6 bases). The CDR3 spans 14 residues. CDR1 is LNHDA and CDR2 is SQIVND in the germline V gene (reference sequence). V was pared by 2 bases and J by 7 bases, with 14 bases between. In DNA, the CDR3 is TGTGCCAGTAGTATAATGGGGGGGCCAAGTGGCTACACCTTC. Its translation is CASSIMGGPSGYTF. Looking up the rest from reference TRBV19 and TRBJ1-2 gives the full variable domain: DGGITQSPKYLFRKEGQNVTLSCEQNLNHDAMYWYRQDPGQGLRLIYYSQIVNDFQKGDIAEGYSVSREKKESFPLTVTSAQKNPTAFYLCASSIMGGPSGYTFGSGTRLTVV.

J is TRBJ1-1 and V is TRBV5-1; no reliable D call. Germline V gene data show CDR1 as SGHRS and CDR2 as YFSETQ. This CDR3 is 13 amino acids long. Trimming cost V 4 bases and J 1 base, with 8 bases left between them. The CDR3 reads CASSPVGNTEAFF. CDR3 bases: TGCGCCAGCAGCCCAGTCGGGAACACTGAAGCTTTCTTT.

The chain has TRBV10-1 and TRBJ2-2, with a weak D call TRBD1 (6 bases). Trimming pared 6 bases from V and 3 bases from J, leaving 17 bases between. This CDR3 has 16 residues. Per the germline V gene, CDR1 is WNHNN and CDR2 is SYGVQD (reference sequence). The DNA of the CDR3 is TGCGCCAGCAGATTGGGTCGAGCAGGGGACACCGGGGAGCTGTTTTTT. It encodes CASRLGRAGDTGELFF.

Remarks on this clone: At the DNA level, this CDR3 is encoded by other sequences in the same sample as well. The chain recombines TRBV19 with TRBJ1-2; possible D gene TRBD1, 5 bases. Trimming took off 3 bases at V and 2 bases at J, with 7 bases between the two ends. The CDR3 has 13 residues. CDR1 is LNHDA and CDR2 is SQIVND in the germline V gene (reference sequence). CDR3 sequence: CASSIQGNYGYTF. Here the CDR3 DNA reads TGTGCCAGTAGTATTCAGGGAAACTATGGCTACACCTTC.

The CDR3 reads CASSRREIDYGYTF. The CDR3 DNA reads as TGTGCCAGCAGTCGACGGGAGATCGACTATGGCTACACCTTC. This rearrangement joins TRBV5-5 to TRBJ1-2; unclear D gene. V was trimmed by 5 bases and J by 3 bases, leaving 14 bases between them. The CDR3 covers 14 residues. Germline values: CDR1 SGHKS, CDR2 YYEKEE (reference sequence).

This sequence joins TRBV9 and TRBJ1-1, with D possibly being TRBD1 (5 bases). The CDR3 is 12 residues long. Per the germline V gene, CDR1 is SGDLS and CDR2 is YYNGEE. The ends were cut back, 4 bases at V and 11 bases at J, with 15 bases in the middle. In nucleotides, the CDR3 is TGTGCCAGCAGCCCTAACGACGGGGGTGCTTTCTTT. Protein product: CASSPNDGGAFF.

The rearrangement uses TRBV6-4 and TRBJ2-7; 10 bases align to TRBD1. Germline loops: CDR1 MRHNA, CDR2 SNTAGT. The CDR3 has 15 residues. The V and J ends lost 6 bases and 4 bases, in that order; junction bases with no gene match: 9. CDR3 region: CASRNRGQGLYEQYF. For the CDR3, the DNA is TGTGCCAGCAGAAACCGGGGACAGGGGTTGTACGAGCAGTACTTC.

This clone was counted only a few times. This sequence joins TRBV18 and TRBJ1-6; 8 nucleotides match TRBD1. The trim removed 1 base at V and 11 bases at J, leaving 4 bases unmatched. The CDR3 is made up of 14 amino acids. Germline loops: CDR1 KGHSH, CDR2 LQKENI. The CDR3 DNA reads TGTGCCAGCTCACCACGACAGGGGCTACCACCCCTCCACTTT. Its translation: CASSPRQGLPPLHF.

The rearrangement joins TRBV27 to TRBJ2-5; D uncertain. The CDR3 extends over 13 amino acids. Trimming pared 5 bases from V and 2 bases from J, leaving 9 bases between. Germline-derived CDR1 and CDR2 are MNHEY and SMNVEV (reference sequence). Here the CDR3 DNA reads TGTGCCAGCAGTCTAAGGCGACAAGAGACCCAGTACTTC. The encoded protein is CASSLRRQETQYF.

This clone was recorded a few times. V gene TRBV5-5 combines with J gene TRBJ2-3; 8 bases map to TRBD2. The CDR3 covers 16 residues. After removal of 2 bases from V and 0 bases from J, the junction contained 5 bases not matched to a gene. The germline V gene encodes CDR1 SGHKS and CDR2 YYEKEE (reference sequence). The chain's CDR3 is CASSFPLAASTDTQYF. The DNA of the CDR3 is TGTGCCAGCAGCTTCCCACTAGCGGCCAGCACAGATACGCAGTATTTT.

CDR3 amino acids: CASSPAENTIYF. The CDR3 DNA is TGTGCCAGCTCACCGGCGGAAAACACCATATATTTT. The chain is built from TRBV18 and TRBJ1-3; D unresolved. Germline lookup yields CDR1 KGHSH and CDR2 LQKENI. CDR3 length: 12 amino acids. Trimming stripped 3 bases from V and 6 bases from J, with 6 bases between. Variable domain in full (rest from reference TRBV18 and TRBJ1-3): NAGVMQNPRHLVRRRGQEARLRCSPMKGHSHVYWYRQLPEEGLKFMVYLQKENIIDESGMPKERFSAEFPKEGPSILRIQQVVRGDSAAYFCASSPAENTIYFGEGSWLTVV.

The V call is TRBV3-1 (or the pseudogene TRBV3-2), the J call TRBJ1-5, with 7 bases matching TRBD1. V was pared by 4 bases and J by 3 bases, with 9 bases of the junction left unmatched. Germline CDR1 reads LGHDT; CDR2 reads YNNKEL (reference sequence). There are 16 residues in the CDR3. The CDR3 sequence is CASSRGTGQLNQPQHF. The DNA for the CDR3 is TGTGCCAGCAGCCGGGGGACGGGACAGCTCAATCAGCCCCAGCATTTT.

The chain uses TRBV9 and TRBJ2-2; 8 bases match TRBD2. CDR1 is SGDLS, CDR2 YYNGEE, per germline. The CDR3 covers 14 residues. V lost 3 bases, J lost 5 bases, and 3 bases stayed unmatched. CDR3 nucleotides: TGTGCCAGCAGCGGGACTAGCAGAACCGGGGAGCTGTTTTTT. This encodes CASSGTSRTGELFF.

V gene TRBV12-3 or TRBV12-4 combines with J gene TRBJ1-1, with no clear D. The V and J ends lost 4 bases and 5 bases respectively, with 11 bases between them. This CDR3 is 13 amino acids long. CDR3 in amino acids: CASSWGSGTEAFF. CDR3 nucleotides: TGTGCCAGCAGTTGGGGTTCCGGGACTGAAGCTTTCTTT.

Concerning this clone: One end of the junction does not line up with germline, which may come from a read error. The chain links TRBV18 to TRBJ1-5; 9 bases match TRBD1. Germline lookup yields CDR1 KGHSH and CDR2 LQKENI. This CDR3 has 14 residues. CDR3 sequence reads: CVSSPGQGAQPQHF. The CDR3 DNA sequence: TGTGTCAGCTCACCGGGACAGGGAGCACAGCCCCAGCATTTT. Full variable domain (outside the CDR3, taken from reference TRBV18 and TRBJ1-5): NAGVMQNPRHLVRRRGQEARLRCSPMKGHSHVYWYRQLPEEGLKFMVYLQKENIIDESGMPKERFSAEFPKEGPSILRIQQVVRGDSAAYFCVSSPGQGAQPQHFGDGTRLSIL.

The chain links TRBV9 to TRBJ1-3, with D hard to call. There are 16 residues in the CDR3. Deletions cut 4 bases from V and 0 bases from J, with 14 bases between. CDR1 is SGDLS, CDR2 YYNGEE, per germline. The CDR3 bases are TGTGCCAGCAGCCAACTGGGCGGATACTCTGGAAACACCATATATTTT. It encodes CASSQLGGYSGNTIYF. The entire variable domain, with the rest obtained from reference TRBV9 and TRBJ1-3, is as follows: DSGVTQTPKHLITATGQRVTLRCSPRSGDLSVYWYQQSLDQGLQFLIQYYNGEERAKGNILERFSAQQFPDLHSELNLSSLELGDSALYFCASSQLGGYSGNTIYFGEGSWLTVV.

This chain connects TRBV27 to TRBJ1-2; 12 positions match TRBD1. This CDR3 has 15 amino acids. Looked up from germline, CDR1 is MNHEY and CDR2 is SMNVEV (reference sequence). The trim removed 3 bases at V and 7 bases at J, leaving 6 bases unmatched. The CDR3 is CASSLGTGGRGGYTF. The CDR3 region has the DNA TGTGCCAGCAGTTTGGGGACAGGGGGCAGAGGTGGCTACACCTTC.

The chain links TRBV12-3 or TRBV12-4 to TRBJ1-4, with D tentatively TRBD1 (6 bases). The CDR3 loop spans 13 amino acids. V shed 8 bases and J shed 4 bases, with 11 bases lying between them. CDR3 sequence: CASRGQFNEKLFF. The CDR3 region has the DNA TGTGCCAGCCGTGGACAGTTTAATGAAAAACTGTTTTTT.

The chain joins TRBV29-1 to TRBJ1-2; D is unclear. With 5 bases removed from V and 8 bases from J, the gap between germline ends came to 9 bases. Per germline, CDR1 SQVTM and CDR2 ANQGSEA. The CDR3 sequence is 10 residues long. The CDR3 DNA sequence: TGCAGCGTTCGGGATGGAGGCTACACCTTC. Translated: CSVRDGGYTF.

The chain carries TRBV28 and TRBJ2-1; TRBD2 aligns across 15 bases. Unmatched junction bases numbered 15, after V lost 5 bases and J lost 7 bases. CDR3 length: 19 residues. Germline loops: CDR1 MDHEN, CDR2 SYDVKM. The CDR3 reads CASSPVAGLAGGPRNEQFF. CDR3 coding DNA: TGTGCCAGCAGTCCCGTGGCCGGACTAGCGGGGGGGCCACGAAATGAGCAGTTCTTC.

V usage is TRBV7-2 and J usage is TRBJ2-5, with D perhaps being TRBD1 or TRBD2 (5 bases each). Germline CDR1 SGHTA, CDR2 FQGNSA. The CDR3 is 15 residues long. V dropped 1 base and J dropped 7 bases, with 16 bases sitting between them. CDR3 sequence: CASSLGGSSPGTQYF. The DNA of the CDR3 is TGTGCCAGCAGCTTAGGGGGGTCCAGTCCGGGGACCCAGTACTTC.

The chain uses TRBV28 and TRBJ2-3, with 7 bases fitting TRBD1. CDR3 length: 14 amino acids. V lost 3 bases to trimming and J lost 2 bases; unmatched junction nucleotides: 2. CDR1 is MDHEN, CDR2 SYDVKM, per germline. The CDR3 DNA follows: TGTGCCAGCAGTTTCCAGGGGGACACAGATACGCAGTATTTT. Protein sequence: CASSFQGDTDTQYF.